Below, one T cell receptor beta chain is given with its context. Profiling relied on immunoSEQ multiplex PCR, and the TCRdb table lists in-frame clones only, not all of them. The data contain approximately 250,000 clones, approximately 89% of them singletons. Germline assignment: CDR1 MNHEY and CDR2 SVGAGI. The V end was cut by 8 bases, the J end by 6 bases, with 16 bases between. The CDR3 is 14 amino acids. The data were obtained in a study of blood T cell repertoires in COVID-19. The chain combines TRBV6-5 with TRBJ2-2, with D maybe TRBD1 (6 bases). Sequencing was performed on peripheral blood. This sequence originates from a man aged 35-49 years with active or convalescent COVID-19. The CDR3 region is CASYEVGGAGELFF. The CDR3 nucleotides read TGTGCCAGCTACGAGGTTGGGGGCGCCGGGGAGCTGTTTTTT.